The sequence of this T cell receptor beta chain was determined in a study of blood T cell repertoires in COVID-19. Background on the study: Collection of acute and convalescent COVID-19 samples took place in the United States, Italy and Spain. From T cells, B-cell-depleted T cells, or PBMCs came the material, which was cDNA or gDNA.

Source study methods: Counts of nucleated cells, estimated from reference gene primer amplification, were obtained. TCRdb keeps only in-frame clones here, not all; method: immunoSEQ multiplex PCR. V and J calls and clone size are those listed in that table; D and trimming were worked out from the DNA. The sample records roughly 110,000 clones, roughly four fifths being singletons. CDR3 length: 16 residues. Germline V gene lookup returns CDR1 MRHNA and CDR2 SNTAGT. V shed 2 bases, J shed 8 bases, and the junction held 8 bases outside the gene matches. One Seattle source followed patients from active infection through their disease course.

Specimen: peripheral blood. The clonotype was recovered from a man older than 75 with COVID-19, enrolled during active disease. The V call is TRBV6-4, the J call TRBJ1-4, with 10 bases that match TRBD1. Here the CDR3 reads CASSDTWTGGEEKLFF. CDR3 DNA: TGTGCCAGCAGTGACACATGGACAGGGGGGGAGGAAAAACTGTTTTTT.